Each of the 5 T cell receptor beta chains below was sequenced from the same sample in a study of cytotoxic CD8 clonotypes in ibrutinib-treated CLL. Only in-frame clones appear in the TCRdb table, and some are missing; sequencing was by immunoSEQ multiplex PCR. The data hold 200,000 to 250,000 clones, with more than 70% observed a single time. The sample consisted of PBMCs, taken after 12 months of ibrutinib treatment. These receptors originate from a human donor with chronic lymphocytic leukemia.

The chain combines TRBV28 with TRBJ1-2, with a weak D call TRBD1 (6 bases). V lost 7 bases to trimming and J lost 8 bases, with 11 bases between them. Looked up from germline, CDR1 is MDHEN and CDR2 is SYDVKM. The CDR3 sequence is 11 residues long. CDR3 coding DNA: TGTGCCAGCACCGCAAGGGGGGGCTACACCTTC. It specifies CASTARGGYTF.

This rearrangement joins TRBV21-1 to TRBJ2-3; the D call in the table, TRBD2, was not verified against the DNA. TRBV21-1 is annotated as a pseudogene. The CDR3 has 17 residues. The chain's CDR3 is CASSRGGSGASTDTQYF. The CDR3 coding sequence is TGTGCCAGCAGCCGGGGAGGTAGCGGGGCTAGCACAGATACGCAGTATTTT.

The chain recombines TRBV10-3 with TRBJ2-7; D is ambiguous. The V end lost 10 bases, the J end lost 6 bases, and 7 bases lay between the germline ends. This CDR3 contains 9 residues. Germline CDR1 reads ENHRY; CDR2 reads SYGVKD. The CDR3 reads CATPSEQYF. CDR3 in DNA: TGTGCCACCCCGTCCGAGCAGTACTTC.

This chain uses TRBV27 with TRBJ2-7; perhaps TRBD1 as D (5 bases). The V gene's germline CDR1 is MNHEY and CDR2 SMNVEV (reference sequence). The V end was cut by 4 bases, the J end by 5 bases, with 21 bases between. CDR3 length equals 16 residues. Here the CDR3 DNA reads TGTGCCAGCAGTTCGAAACAGGACCTTTGGGTCGACGAGCAGTACTTC. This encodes CASSSKQDLWVDEQYF.

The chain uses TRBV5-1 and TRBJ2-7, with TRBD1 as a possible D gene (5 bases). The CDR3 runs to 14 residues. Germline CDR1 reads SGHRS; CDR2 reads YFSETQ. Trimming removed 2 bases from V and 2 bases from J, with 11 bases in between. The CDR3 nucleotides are TGCGCCAGCAGCTTTTCAGGGTCGGCCTACGAGCAGTACTTC. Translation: CASSFSGSAYEQYF.